One and the same sample provided the 18 T cell receptor beta chains below, sequenced in a study of OX40 agonist ivuxolimab in advanced cancers. Clones were read by immunoSEQ multiplex PCR, and TCRdb kept only the in-frame ones, dropping some. The sample yields approximately 55,000 clones, about nine tenths seen once. Sequenced material: CD4+ or CD8+ T cells sorted from blood, taken in a trial of the OX40 agonist ivuxolimab. These receptors originate from an adult with an advanced solid tumor such as melanoma, head and neck, liver or kidney cancer.

This sequence joins TRBV4-1 and TRBJ2-4; D unresolved. V lost 1 base and J 6 bases, leaving 7 bases between the germline ends. This CDR3 has 13 residues. The germline V gene encodes CDR1 MGHRA and CDR2 YSYEKL. CDR3 sequence (DNA): TGCGCCAGCAGCCAAGGGGTCGGAAACATTCAGTACTTC. Amino acids: CASSQGVGNIQYF.

In its sample, this clone was seen a few times. This chain uses TRBV28 with TRBJ1-5, with D hard to call. With 4 bases removed from V and 1 base from J, the gap between germline ends came to 14 bases. Germline CDR1 is MDHEN and CDR2 is SYDVKM. The CDR3 is 16 amino acids. For the CDR3, the DNA is TGTGCCAGCAGTTCCACCTCGACAAGGAGCAATCAGCCCCAGCATTTT. Protein: CASSSTSTRSNQPQHF.

The CDR3 sequence: CASSQDWTGGSGYTF. The CDR3 bases are TGTGCCAGCAGCCAAGACTGGACAGGGGGCTCTGGCTACACCTTC. The J gene is TRBJ1-2, the V gene TRBV14; 11 bases line up with TRBD1. Germline CDR1 reads SGHDN; CDR2 reads FVKESK. V dropped 0 bases and J dropped 7; count of bases not matched to a gene: 4. The CDR3 is made up of 15 amino acids.

V is TRBV9 and J is TRBJ1-5; a weak D match, TRBD1 (5 bases). V shed 0 bases and J shed 10 bases, with 14 bases lying between them. CDR1 and CDR2 from the germline V gene are SGDLS and YYNGEE. CDR3 length equals 14 residues. The DNA for the CDR3 is TGTGCCAGCAGCGTAGGTGGGGCCCCTGGACCCCAGCATTTT. Translating it yields CASSVGGAPGPQHF.

This clone was seen just once. This chain connects TRBV29-1 to TRBJ2-5; 9 bases fit TRBD2. After removal of 6 bases from V and 5 bases from J, the junction contained 16 bases not matched to a gene. The length of the CDR3 is 16 residues. Per germline, CDR1 SQVTM and CDR2 ANQGSEA. The CDR3 region is CSVAARGRGGSETQYF. In nucleotides, the CDR3 is TGCAGCGTCGCAGCTCGGGGGCGGGGGGGCTCCGAGACCCAGTACTTC.

The genes are TRBV30 and TRBJ1-2; unclear D gene. The CDR3 covers 13 residues. The V end lost 0 bases, the J end lost 2 bases, and 7 bases lay between the germline ends. Germline CDR1 and CDR2: GTSNPN and SVGIG (reference sequence). CDR3 region: CAWSVPPNYGYTF. CDR3 bases: TGTGCCTGGAGTGTCCCTCCGAACTATGGCTACACCTTC.

V gene TRBV19 combines with J gene TRBJ2-7; tentative D call: TRBD2 (6 bases). V gave up 3 bases and J gave up 6 bases, with 12 bases separating them. Germline values: CDR1 LNHDA, CDR2 SQIVND (reference sequence). The CDR3 is 13 residues long. The CDR3 loop is CASSIGRGVEQYF. The CDR3 DNA reads as TGTGCCAGTAGTATTGGGCGGGGAGTCGAGCAGTACTTC.

The chain is built from TRBV5-1 and TRBJ2-2; D gene unclear. Between the trimmed V and J ends, which lost 1 base and 0 bases, there was a span of 13 bases. The germline CDR1 and CDR2 sequences are SGHRS and YFSETQ. The CDR3 runs 17 residues. This CDR3 reads CASSLWVGQSNTGELFF. The CDR3 region has the DNA TGCGCCAGCAGCTTGTGGGTCGGGCAGTCGAACACCGGGGAGCTGTTTTTT.

The rearrangement links TRBV6-4 to TRBJ2-1; 8 nucleotides align to TRBD2. From germline, CDR1 is MRHNA and CDR2 SNTAGT. The length of the CDR3 is 15 residues. The trim removed 2 bases at V and 4 bases at J, leaving 4 bases unmatched. The CDR3 nucleotides are TGTGCCAGCAGTGACGGTAGCGGGACATACAATGAGCAGTTCTTC. It encodes CASSDGSGTYNEQFF.

This clone has only a few counts. The chain couples TRBV5-4 to TRBJ2-7; 7 bases map to TRBD1. V trimming: 4 bases; J trimming: 0 bases; junction bases outside the gene matches: 7. This CDR3 is built from 15 residues. The germline gives CDR1 SGHNT, CDR2 YYREEE (reference sequence). DNA of the CDR3: TGTGCCAGCAGCCCAGACTGGGACAGCTCCTACGAGCAGTACTTC. Its translation: CASSPDWDSSYEQYF.

The chain links TRBV4-1 to TRBJ2-5; D not certain. Trimming removed 3 bases from V and 0 bases from J, with 11 bases in between. The CDR3 is 15 residues long. Germline CDR1 is MGHRA and CDR2 is YSYEKL. CDR3: CASSHRNSNQETQYF. In DNA, the CDR3 is TGCGCCAGCAGCCACAGGAACTCCAACCAAGAGACCCAGTACTTC.

V gene TRBV14 combines with J gene TRBJ2-1; TRBD2 matches at 10 bases. With V trimmed by 1 base and J by 9 bases, 6 bases remained unmatched. The CDR3 totals 15 residues. CDR1 and CDR2 from the germline V gene are SGHDN and FVKESK. Here the CDR3 reads CASSQGLAGYGEQFF. The CDR3 bases are TGTGCCAGCAGCCAAGGACTAGCGGGTTATGGTGAGCAGTTCTTC.

Relative to its sample, this clone is medium-sized (0.01 to 0.1%). V gene TRBV29-1 combines with J gene TRBJ2-1; TRBD2 agrees at 7 bases. There are 14 residues in the CDR3. The V gene end was trimmed by 0 bases and the J gene end by 6 bases; junction bases not matched to a gene: 5. Germline-derived CDR1 and CDR2 are SQVTM and ANQGSEA. CDR3 sequence: CSVEDSGGGNEQFF. CDR3 nucleotides: TGCAGCGTTGAAGATTCGGGCGGGGGCAATGAGCAGTTCTTC.

J is TRBJ1-1 and V is TRBV7-8; D may be TRBD1 (5 bases). The CDR3 sequence is 14 residues long. V lost 0 bases, J lost 4 bases, and 9 bases lay in between. CDR1 is SGHVS and CDR2 is FQNEAQ in the germline V gene. DNA for the CDR3: TGTGCCAGCAGCTTAGCAACCAGGGCCACTGAAGCTTTCTTT. This sequence encodes CASSLATRATEAFF.

J is TRBJ2-3 and V is TRBV2, with 8 positions matching TRBD2. The V gene end was trimmed by 6 bases and the J gene end by 4 bases; junction bases not matched to a gene: 12. The V gene's germline CDR1 is SNHLY and CDR2 FYNNEI. This CDR3 is built from 16 residues. The DNA for the CDR3 is TGTGCCAGCAGCGTCGAAGCGGGACTAGTGGCAGATACGCAGTATTTT. Residues: CASSVEAGLVADTQYF. The full variable domain, completed using reference TRBV2 and TRBJ2-3, is EPEVTQTPSHQVTQMGQEVILRCVPISNHLYFYWYRQILGQKVEFLVSFYNNEISEKSEIFDDQFSVERPDGSNFTLKIRSTKLEDSAMYFCASSVEAGLVADTQYFGPGTRLTVL.

V is TRBV15 and J is TRBJ2-1; 9 bases map to TRBD2. The junction had 2 bases not matched to a gene; V was cut back by 5 bases and J by 0 bases. The CDR3 consists of 15 residues. Germline loops: CDR1 LNHNV, CDR2 YYDKDF (reference sequence). CDR3 region: CATSPGLASYNEQFF. The CDR3 coding sequence is TGTGCCACCAGCCCGGGACTAGCCTCCTACAATGAGCAGTTCTTC.

The V gene is TRBV6-5, the J gene TRBJ1-2; D is perhaps TRBD1 (5 bases). Trimming removed 5 bases at V and 2 bases at J, with 15 bases between. In germline, CDR1 is MNHEY, CDR2 SVGAGI. CDR3 size: 15 residues. CDR3 nucleotide sequence: TGTGCCAGCAGTACTCCCGGTGGGGGGAACTATGGCTACACCTTC. Translating gives CASSTPGGGNYGYTF.

V is TRBV7-9 and J is TRBJ2-7; D perhaps matches TRBD1 (5 bases). CDR3 length equals 15 residues. Germline assignment: CDR1 SEHNR and CDR2 FQNEAQ (reference sequence). V shed 7 bases and J shed 3 bases, with 19 bases lying between them. This CDR3 is CASTDLGASIYEQYF. DNA for the CDR3: TGTGCCAGCACCGATCTAGGGGCCTCTATCTACGAGCAGTACTTC.